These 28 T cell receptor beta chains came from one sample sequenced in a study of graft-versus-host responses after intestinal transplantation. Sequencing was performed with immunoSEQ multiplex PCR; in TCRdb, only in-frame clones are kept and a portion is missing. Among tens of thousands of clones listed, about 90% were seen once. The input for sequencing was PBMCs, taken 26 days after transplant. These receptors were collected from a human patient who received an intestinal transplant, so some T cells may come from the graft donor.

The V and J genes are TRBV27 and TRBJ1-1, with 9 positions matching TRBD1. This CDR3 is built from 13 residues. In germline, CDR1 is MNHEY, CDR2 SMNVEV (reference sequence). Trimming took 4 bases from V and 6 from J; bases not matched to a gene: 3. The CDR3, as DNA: TGTGCCAGCAGTTCCGGGACAGGGTCTGAAGCTTTCTTT. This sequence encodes CASSSGTGSEAFF.

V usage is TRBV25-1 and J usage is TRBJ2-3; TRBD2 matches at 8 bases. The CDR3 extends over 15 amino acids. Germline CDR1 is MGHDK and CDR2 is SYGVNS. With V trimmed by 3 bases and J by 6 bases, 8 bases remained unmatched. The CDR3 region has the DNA TGTGCCAGCAGTGAGCCGCGGGGGGCTTGGGATACGCAGTATTTT. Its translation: CASSEPRGAWDTQYF. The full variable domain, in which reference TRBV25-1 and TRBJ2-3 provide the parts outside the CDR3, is EADIYQTPRYLVIGTGKKITLECSQTMGHDKMYWYQQDPGMELHLIHYSYGVNSTEKGDLSSESTVSRIRTEHFPLTLESARPSHTSQYLCASSEPRGAWDTQYFGPGTRLTVL.

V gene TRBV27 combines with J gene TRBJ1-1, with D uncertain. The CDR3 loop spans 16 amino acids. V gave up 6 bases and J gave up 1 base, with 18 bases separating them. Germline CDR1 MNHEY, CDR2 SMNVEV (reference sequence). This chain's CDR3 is CASSLRSRRGNTEAFF. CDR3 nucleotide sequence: TGTGCCAGCAGCCTACGGAGCAGGCGGGGGAACACTGAAGCTTTCTTT.

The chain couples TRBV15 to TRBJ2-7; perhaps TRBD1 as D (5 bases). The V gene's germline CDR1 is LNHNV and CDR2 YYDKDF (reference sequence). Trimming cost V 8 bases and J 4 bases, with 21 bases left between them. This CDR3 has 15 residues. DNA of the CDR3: TGTGCCACCTCGGCAGGGTTCAAGATGCCGTACGAGCAGTACGTC. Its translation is CATSAGFKMPYEQYV.

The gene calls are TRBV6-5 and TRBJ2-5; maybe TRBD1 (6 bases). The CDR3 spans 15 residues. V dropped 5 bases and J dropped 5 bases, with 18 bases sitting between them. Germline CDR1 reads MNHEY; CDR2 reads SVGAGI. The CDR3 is CASSNRDTTQETQYF. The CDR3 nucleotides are TGTGCCAGCAGTAACCGGGACACGACCCAGGAGACCCAGTACTTC.

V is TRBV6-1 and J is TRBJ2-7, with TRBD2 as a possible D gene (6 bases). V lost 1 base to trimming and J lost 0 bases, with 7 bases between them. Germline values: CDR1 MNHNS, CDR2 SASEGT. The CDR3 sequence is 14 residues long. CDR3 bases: TGTGCCAGCAGTGAAGGGGACTCCTCCTACGAGCAGTACGTC. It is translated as CASSEGDSSYEQYV.

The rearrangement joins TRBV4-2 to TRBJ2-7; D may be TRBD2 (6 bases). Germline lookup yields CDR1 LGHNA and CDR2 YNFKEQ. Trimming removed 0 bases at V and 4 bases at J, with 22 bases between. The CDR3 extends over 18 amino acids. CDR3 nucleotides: TGTGCCAGCAGCCAAGACCCCGCAGGAGGGCCCCTCAAATACGAGCAGTACTTC. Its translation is CASSQDPAGGPLKYEQYF.

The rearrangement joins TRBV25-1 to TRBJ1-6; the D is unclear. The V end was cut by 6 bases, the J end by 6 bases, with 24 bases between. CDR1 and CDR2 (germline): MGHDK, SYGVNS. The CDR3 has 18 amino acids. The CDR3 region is CASSYFQDGVNRNSPLHF. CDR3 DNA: TGTGCCAGCAGCTATTTCCAGGACGGGGTCAATCGTAATTCACCCCTCCACTTT. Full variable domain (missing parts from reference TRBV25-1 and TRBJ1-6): EADIYQTPRYLVIGTGKKITLECSQTMGHDKMYWYQQDPGMELHLIHYSYGVNSTEKGDLSSESTVSRIRTEHFPLTLESARPSHTSQYLCASSYFQDGVNRNSPLHFGNGTRLTVT.

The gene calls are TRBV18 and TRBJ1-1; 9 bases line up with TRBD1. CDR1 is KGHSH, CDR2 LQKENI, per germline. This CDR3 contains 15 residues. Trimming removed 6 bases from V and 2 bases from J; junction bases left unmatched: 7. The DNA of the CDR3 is TGTGCCAGCTCTCCTTTGACAGGGGGAAACACTGAAGCTTTCTTT. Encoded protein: CASSPLTGGNTEAFF.

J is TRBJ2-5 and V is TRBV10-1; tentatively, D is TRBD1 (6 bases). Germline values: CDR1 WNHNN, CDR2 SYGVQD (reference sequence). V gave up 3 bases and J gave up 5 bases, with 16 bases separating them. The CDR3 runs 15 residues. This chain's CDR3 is CASSDKAGEFETQYF. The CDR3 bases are TGCGCCAGCAGTGATAAGGCAGGGGAGTTCGAGACCCAGTACTTC.

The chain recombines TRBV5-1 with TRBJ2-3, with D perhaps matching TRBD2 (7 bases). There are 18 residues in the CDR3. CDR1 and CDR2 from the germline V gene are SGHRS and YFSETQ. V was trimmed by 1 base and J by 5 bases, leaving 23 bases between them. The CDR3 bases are TGCGCCAGCAGCTTGACCCGGGCGGGGGCACACCTCGGAGATACGCAGTATTTT. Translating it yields CASSLTRAGAHLGDTQYF.

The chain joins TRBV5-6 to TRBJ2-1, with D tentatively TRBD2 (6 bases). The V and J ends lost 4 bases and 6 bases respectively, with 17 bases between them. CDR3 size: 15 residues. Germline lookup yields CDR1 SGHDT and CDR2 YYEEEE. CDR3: CASSHTHGSFNEQFF. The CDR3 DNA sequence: TGTGCCAGCAGCCATACCCACGGGAGTTTCAATGAGCAGTTCTTC.

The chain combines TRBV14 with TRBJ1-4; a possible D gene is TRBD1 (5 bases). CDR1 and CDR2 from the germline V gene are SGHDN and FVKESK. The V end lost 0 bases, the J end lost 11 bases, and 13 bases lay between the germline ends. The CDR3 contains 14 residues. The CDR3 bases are TGTGCCAGCAGCCAAGATCCCGGCGCAGGGAAACTGTTTTTT. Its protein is CASSQDPGAGKLFF.

As DNA, the CDR3 is TGTGCCAGTTTGGAGGGTAACTATGGCTACACCTTC. Translated: CASLEGNYGYTF. V gene TRBV28 combines with J gene TRBJ1-2, with unresolved D. This CDR3 region has 12 residues. Germline V gene sequence: CDR1 MDHEN, CDR2 SYDVKM. V lost 9 bases to trimming and J lost 1 base, with 9 bases between them.

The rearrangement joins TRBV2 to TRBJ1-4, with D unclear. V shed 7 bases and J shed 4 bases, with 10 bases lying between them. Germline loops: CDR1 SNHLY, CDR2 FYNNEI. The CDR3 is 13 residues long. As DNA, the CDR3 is TGTGCCAGCATCGCAGGCCTTAATGAAAAACTGTTTTTT. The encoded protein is CASIAGLNEKLFF.

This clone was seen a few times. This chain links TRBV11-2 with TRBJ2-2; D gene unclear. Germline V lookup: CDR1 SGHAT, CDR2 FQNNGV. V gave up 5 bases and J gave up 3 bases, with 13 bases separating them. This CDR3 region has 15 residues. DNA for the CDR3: TGTGCCAGCAGCCTGTTCTATGGAGACACCGGGGAGCTGTTTTTT. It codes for CASSLFYGDTGELFF. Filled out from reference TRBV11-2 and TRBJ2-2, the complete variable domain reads EAGVAQSPRYKIIEKRQSVAFWCNPISGHATLYWYQQILGQGPKLLIQFQNNGVVDDSQLPKDRFSAERLKGVDSTLKIQPAKLEDSAVYLCASSLFYGDTGELFFGEGSRLTVL.

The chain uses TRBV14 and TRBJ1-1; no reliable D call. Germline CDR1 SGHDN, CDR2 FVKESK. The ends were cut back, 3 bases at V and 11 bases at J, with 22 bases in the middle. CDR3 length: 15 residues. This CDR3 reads CASSHGESDPLGAFF. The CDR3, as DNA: TGTGCCAGCAGCCATGGGGAGTCCGACCCGCTTGGGGCTTTCTTT.

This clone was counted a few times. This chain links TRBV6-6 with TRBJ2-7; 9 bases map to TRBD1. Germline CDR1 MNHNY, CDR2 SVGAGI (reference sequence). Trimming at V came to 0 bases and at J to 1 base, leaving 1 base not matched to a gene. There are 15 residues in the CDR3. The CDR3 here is CASSYSDRGSYEQYF. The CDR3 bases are TGTGCCAGCAGTTACTCGGACAGGGGATCCTACGAGCAGTACTTC.

CDR3 loop: CASSIGLAGRARTDTQYF. The CDR3 DNA reads TGTGCCAGTAGTATTGGTCTAGCGGGGAGAGCACGGACAGATACGCAGTATTTT. J is TRBJ2-3 and V is TRBV19; TRBD2 agrees at 9 bases. Per the germline V gene, CDR1 is LNHDA and CDR2 is SQIVND (reference sequence). This CDR3 is built from 18 residues. The ends lost 3 bases at V and 3 bases at J; junction bases unmatched: 13.

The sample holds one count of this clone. The CDR3 sequence: CASRDGGTGELFF. The CDR3 DNA is TGTGCCAGCAGAGATGGGGGGACCGGGGAGCTGTTTTTT. The rearrangement links TRBV5-4 to TRBJ2-2; D might be TRBD2 (6 bases). The CDR3 is made up of 13 amino acids. Per germline, CDR1 SGHNT and CDR2 YYREEE (reference sequence). V lost 5 bases, J lost 5 bases, and 10 bases lay in between.

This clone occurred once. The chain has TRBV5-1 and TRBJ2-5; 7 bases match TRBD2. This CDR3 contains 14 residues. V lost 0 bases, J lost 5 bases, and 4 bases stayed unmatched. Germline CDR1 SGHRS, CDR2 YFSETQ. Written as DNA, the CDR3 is TGCGCCAGCAGCTTGGGCTCCGGGGGGGAGACCCAGTACTTC. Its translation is CASSLGSGGETQYF.

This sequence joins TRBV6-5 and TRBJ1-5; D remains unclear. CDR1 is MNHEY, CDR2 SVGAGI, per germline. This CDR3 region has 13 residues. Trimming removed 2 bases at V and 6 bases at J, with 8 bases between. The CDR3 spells CASSYGGAQPQHF. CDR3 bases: TGTGCCAGCAGTTACGGAGGAGCTCAGCCCCAGCATTTT.

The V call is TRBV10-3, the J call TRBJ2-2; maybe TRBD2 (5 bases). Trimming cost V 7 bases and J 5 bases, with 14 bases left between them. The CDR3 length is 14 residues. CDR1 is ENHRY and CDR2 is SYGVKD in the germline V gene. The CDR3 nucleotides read TGTGCCATCAAGGTAGTCGGGAATACCGGGGAGCTGTTTTTT. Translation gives CAIKVVGNTGELFF.

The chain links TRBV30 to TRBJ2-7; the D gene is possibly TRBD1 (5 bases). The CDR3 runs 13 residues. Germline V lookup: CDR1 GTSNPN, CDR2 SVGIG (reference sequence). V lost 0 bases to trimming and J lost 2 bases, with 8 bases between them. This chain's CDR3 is CAWSVPGTYEQYF. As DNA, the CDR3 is TGTGCCTGGAGTGTCCCAGGGACCTACGAGCAGTACTTC.

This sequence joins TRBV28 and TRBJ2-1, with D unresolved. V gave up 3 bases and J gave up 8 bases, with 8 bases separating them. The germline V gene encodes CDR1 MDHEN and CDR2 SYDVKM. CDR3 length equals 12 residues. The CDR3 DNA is TGTGCCAGCAGTTTTTCAGGTGATGAGCAGTTCTTC. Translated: CASSFSGDEQFF.

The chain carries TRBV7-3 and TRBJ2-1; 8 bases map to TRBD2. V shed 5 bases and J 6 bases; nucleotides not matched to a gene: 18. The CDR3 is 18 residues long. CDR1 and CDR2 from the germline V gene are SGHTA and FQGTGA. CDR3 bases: TGTGCCAGCAGCCTCACCCTCCAGCGGGGGAAGCATGGCAATGAGCAGTTCTTC. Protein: CASSLTLQRGKHGNEQFF.

The CDR3 is CASSQGTSTDTQYF. The CDR3 region has the DNA TGTGCCAGCAGCCAAGGGACAAGCACAGATACGCAGTATTTT. V usage is TRBV7-8 and J usage is TRBJ2-3; maybe TRBD1 (6 bases). This CDR3 comprises 14 residues. Trimming removed 5 bases from V and 0 bases from J, with 9 bases in between. CDR1 SGHVS and CDR2 FQNEAQ come from the germline V gene.

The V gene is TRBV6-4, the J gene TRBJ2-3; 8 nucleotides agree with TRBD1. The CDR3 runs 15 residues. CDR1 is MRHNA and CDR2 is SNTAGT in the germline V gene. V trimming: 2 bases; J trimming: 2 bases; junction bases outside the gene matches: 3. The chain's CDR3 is CASSDGQGNTDTQYF. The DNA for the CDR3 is TGTGCCAGCAGTGACGGACAGGGAAACACAGATACGCAGTATTTT.